This entry concerns a single T cell receptor (beta chain). The antigen it binds to is not known. Nothing much larger sits one base from this clone, and base qualities are not available. Including cysteine and phenylalanine, the CDR3 has 13 amino acids. The sequence is cut down to CDR3 DNA, 39 bases in frame from base 1. The trim is 10 bases for V and 3 bases for J, with a gap of 15 bases between the germline ends. CDR1 MNHEY and CDR2 SVGAGI were looked up in the germline V gene. The collaborating institutions used their own protocols to collect whole blood in K2EDTA tubes. Collaborator samples were shipped for TCRbeta analysis as frozen whole blood, isolated PBMCs, or DNA extracted from either sample type. The entry originates in a study of blood T cell repertoires in COVID-19 (dated by TCRdb to the early 2020s). At the level of the whole study: The collaborator samples originated in the United States, Italy and Spain and spanned the acute and convalescent phases of COVID-19. The prospective study material was composed of cDNA or gDNA derived from T cells, B-cell-depleted T cells, or PBMCs. Where available, HLA class I and class II types were taken from metadata supplied by the sample provider and were not determined by assay-based typing. The dataset comprised deeply sampled blood TCRbeta repertoires from subjects exposed to, actively infected with, or recovered from COVID-19. Samples came from the ongoing ImmuneRACE study (first 160 participants) plus 1,254 subjects from 6 global collaborators. The sample metadata nearly always contained a de-identified subject ID, COVID-19 status, age in years and sex. The repertoires were made available in a free public database intended to serve as a resource for research on the immune response to SARS-CoV-2.

TCRbeta CDR3 regions were amplified from genomic DNA using the immunoSEQ Assay, a bias-controlled multiplex PCR. As for the original processing: Nucleated cell counts per sample were estimated from amplification of reference gene primers within the assay. Sequence reads were collapsed and filtered to measure the absolute abundance of every unique TCRbeta CDR3 rearrangement. Productive Simpson clonality was computed per sample as the square root of Simpson's diversity index over productive rearrangements. Drawn from immuneACCESS, this table holds only the in-frame rearrangements with V and J called that TCRdb kept. Clones are partly lost; checked studies trace under half to an unresolved V gene and leave the rest unexplained. D and trimming come from the DNA, and the V and J calls and clone size come from that table. This sample comprises 210,000 or so clones, approximately 86% of them detected only once. Together, the top ten hold 1.4% to 1.5% of the sample.

Points the paper makes about the study in general: The amount of clinical and demographic metadata varied by source and participant and was provided uncurated.

The material sequenced was peripheral blood. This clonotype was obtained from a man between 18 and 35 years old with active or convalescent COVID-19. The chain couples TRBV6-5 to TRBJ1-2, with TRBD1 perhaps the D gene, on 5 matching bases. The bases are TGTGCCACCCAGCAGGGCACAGACTATGGCTACACCTTC. This encodes CATQQGTDYGYTF.